This TCR beta chain was captured in a study of technical replicates of blood from a handful of donors. Germline V gives CDR1 MGHDK, CDR2 SYGVNS. The V gene end was trimmed by 3 bases and the J gene end by 7 bases; junction bases not matched to a gene: 9. This CDR3 is built from 17 residues. Sequencing used immunoSEQ multiplex PCR; TCRdb keeps in-frame clones, though not all of them. The profile shows approximately 84,000 clones, 98% of them singletons. This receptor was taken from a human donor in good health. Sequencing used T cells isolated from PBMCs. The V and J genes are TRBV25-1 and TRBJ2-1, with 13 nucleotides matching TRBD2. This CDR3 is CASSDPLLAGGRNEQFF. The CDR3, as DNA: TGTGCCAGCAGTGACCCGCTACTAGCGGGAGGGAGAAATGAGCAGTTCTTC.